Presented here are 26 T cell receptor beta chains from one specimen sequenced in a study of identical twins. TCRdb recomputed calls from the 5' RACE reads with MiXCR, one row per CDR3 protein. The sample lists a few hundred thousand distinct CDR3 sequences, 9.6% seen once, with 2.5% to 3% in the top ten. The sample also formed part of further work on yellow fever vaccine responses in identical twins.

Material for sequencing was PBMCs. These receptors all come from a woman in her late teens or twenties in good health.

This clonotype was seen repeatedly, ten times or more. The rearrangement joins TRBV6-5 to TRBJ2-2; D possibly uses TRBD1 or TRBD2 (5 bases each). Per the germline V gene, CDR1 is MNHEY and CDR2 is SVGAGI. V lost 1 base to trimming and J lost 6 bases, with 18 bases between them. The CDR3 has 17 residues. The CDR3 loop reads CASSYFRRAIASGELFF. For the CDR3, the DNA is TGTGCCAGCAGTTACTTCCGCAGGGCAATAGCGTCCGGGGAGCTGTTTTTT.

This clonotype was seen at least ten times. The gene calls are TRBV6-1 and TRBJ1-5, with 7 bases fitting TRBD1. Germline assignment: CDR1 MNHNS and CDR2 SASEGT. The CDR3 is 15 amino acids. The V gene end was trimmed by 6 bases and the J gene end by 6 bases; junction bases not matched to a gene: 11. The CDR3 DNA reads TGTGCCAGCAGCCTAGACAGGGCGTTCGGTCAGCCCCAGCATTTT. Protein: CASSLDRAFGQPQHF.

This clonotype showed up many times. The chain links TRBV20-1 to TRBJ2-2; tentative D call: TRBD1 (6 bases). CDR1 is DFQATT and CDR2 is SNEGSKA in the germline V gene (reference sequence). The length of the CDR3 is 14 residues. V dropped 4 bases and J dropped 4 bases, with 13 bases sitting between them. CDR3 sequence reads: CSAIDPGVTGELFF. CDR3 in DNA: TGCAGTGCTATAGATCCAGGGGTCACCGGGGAGCTGTTTTTT.

This clonotype has a count of ten or more. The rearrangement links TRBV5-1 to TRBJ2-1, with a weak D call TRBD2 (6 bases). The CDR3 length is 15 residues. V was cut by 6 bases and J by 6 bases, with 19 bases left in between. CDR1 is SGHRS, CDR2 YFSETQ, per germline. CDR3 amino acids: CASTQTSLATNEQFF. As DNA, the CDR3 is TGCGCCAGCACCCAGACTAGTCTGGCTACCAATGAGCAGTTCTTC.

Ten or more counts support this clonotype. The CDR3 reads CASSLEEGIYEQYF. CDR3 nucleotides: TGTGCCAGCAGCTTGGAGGAGGGTATCTACGAGCAGTACTTC. V and J are TRBV5-6 and TRBJ2-7, with D possibly being TRBD2 (6 bases). The CDR3 runs to 14 residues. V shed 0 bases and J shed 3 bases, with 10 bases lying between them. Germline CDR1 is SGHDT and CDR2 is YYEEEE.

This clonotype appeared many times. This rearrangement joins TRBV12-3 or TRBV12-4 to TRBJ2-1; no clear D gene. Trimming removed 2 bases from V and 8 bases from J, with 4 bases in between. The CDR3 loop spans 11 amino acids. The chain's CDR3 is CASSLLHEQFF. The CDR3 bases are TGTGCCAGCAGTTTACTCCATGAGCAGTTCTTC.

This clonotype was seen only a few times. This chain links TRBV6-1 with TRBJ2-5, with D tentatively TRBD1 or TRBD2 (7 bases each). Trimming left V 11 bases short and J 4 bases short, with 23 bases between. The CDR3 covers 15 residues. From germline, CDR1 is MNHNS and CDR2 SASEGT. CDR3 in DNA: TGTGCCGCAGGGGGGGACTTAGGGTTTACAGAGACCCAGTACTTC. It yields the protein CAAGGDLGFTETQYF.

This clonotype appeared a few times. CDR3 in DNA: TGTGCCAGCAGCCGACAGTTGATGACCGGGGAGCTGTTTTTT. Its translation: CASSRQLMTGELFF. The V and J genes are TRBV5-5 and TRBJ2-2; weak D call: TRBD1 (5 bases). V was trimmed by 4 bases and J by 5 bases, leaving 12 bases between them. This CDR3 has 14 amino acids. Per germline, CDR1 SGHKS and CDR2 YYEKEE (reference sequence).

The chain has TRBV7-2 and TRBJ2-5; 11 bases are a match to TRBD2. V lost 1 base, J lost 2 bases, and 6 bases stayed unmatched. This CDR3 spans 17 amino acids. Per germline, CDR1 SGHTA and CDR2 FQGNSA. The CDR3 DNA reads as TGTGCCAGCAGCTTAGTGAGGCTAGCGGGGGGTCAAGAGACCCAGTACTTC. Protein sequence: CASSLVRLAGGQETQYF.

In its sample, this clonotype was seen a few times. The V and J genes are TRBV18 and TRBJ1-2, with D hard to call. Germline V CDR1 and CDR2: KGHSH, LQKENI. The CDR3 covers 11 residues. Trimming left V 3 bases short and J 10 bases short, with 9 bases between. CDR3 protein: CASSPGGDYTF. The CDR3 nucleotides are TGTGCCAGCTCACCCGGAGGCGACTACACCTTC. Variable domain in full (rest from reference TRBV18 and TRBJ1-2): NAGVMQNPRHLVRRRGQEARLRCSPMKGHSHVYWYRQLPEEGLKFMVYLQKENIIDESGMPKERFSAEFPKEGPSILRIQQVVRGDSAAYFCASSPGGDYTFGSGTRLTVV.

This clonotype has only a few counts. The chain has TRBV24-1 and TRBJ2-2; D is unclear. CDR1 KGHDR and CDR2 SFDVKD come from the germline V gene. Trimming took 4 bases from V and 5 from J, leaving 4 bases between them. This CDR3 has 12 amino acids. The CDR3 DNA follows: TGTGCCACCAGTGAGGGAACCGGGGAGCTGTTTTTT. It specifies CATSEGTGELFF.

This clonotype was recorded many times. This chain uses TRBV7-9 with TRBJ2-7, with D perhaps matching TRBD1 (7 bases). Trimming took 1 base from V and 6 from J, leaving 10 bases between them. Germline V gene sequence: CDR1 SEHNR, CDR2 FQNEAQ (reference sequence). The CDR3 runs 13 residues. The DNA of the CDR3 is TGTGCCAGCAGCTTAGTCCAGGGGGGCGAGCAGTACTTC. Translation: CASSLVQGGEQYF.

The table lists this clonotype with many counts. The chain is built from TRBV29-1 and TRBJ2-5; 9 bases match TRBD1. The CDR3 has 17 residues. Trimming cost V 1 base and J 2 bases; bases outside gene matches: 11. CDR1 is SQVTM, CDR2 ANQGSEA, per germline. In DNA, the CDR3 is TGCAGCGTTGAAGGGACAGGGGATGGACTAGTTCAAGAGACCCAGTACTTC. Its protein is CSVEGTGDGLVQETQYF. Looking up the rest from reference TRBV29-1 and TRBJ2-5 gives the full variable domain: SAVISQKPSRDICQRGTSLTIQCQVDSQVTMMFWYRQQPGQSLTLIATANQGSEATYESGFVIDKFPISRPNLTFSTLTVSNMSPEDSSIYLCSVEGTGDGLVQETQYFGPGTRLLVL.

The CDR3 region is CASSLRDRGRDTIYF. The CDR3 DNA reads as TGTGCCAGCAGCCTGAGGGACAGGGGGCGAGACACCATATATTTT. The V and J genes are TRBV11-2 and TRBJ1-3, with TRBD1 identical over 12 bases. CDR1 and CDR2 from the germline V gene are SGHAT and FQNNGV. The CDR3 length is 15 residues. The ends lost 5 bases at V and 8 bases at J; junction bases unmatched: 7.

The V gene is TRBV7-2, the J gene TRBJ2-7; no clear D gene. Per germline, CDR1 SGHTA and CDR2 FQGNSA. The CDR3 runs 14 residues. Between the trimmed V and J ends, which lost 2 bases and 2 bases, there was a span of 10 bases. The CDR3 protein is CASSLSTTTYEQYF. CDR3 in DNA: TGTGCCAGCAGCTTATCTACGACCACCTACGAGCAGTACTTC.

This clonotype was detected ten times or more. The rearrangement uses TRBV5-1 and TRBJ2-1, with D possibly TRBD1 on 6 matching bases. This CDR3 has 17 amino acids. V dropped 3 bases and J dropped 2 bases, with 18 bases sitting between them. Germline CDR1 reads SGHRS; CDR2 reads YFSETQ. The CDR3 DNA is TGCGCCAGCAGCTCAGAACCGGGACATAAGGCCTACAATGAGCAGTTCTTC. Its protein is CASSSEPGHKAYNEQFF.

This clonotype was seen repeatedly, ten times or more. This chain joins TRBV20-1 and TRBJ2-3; 8 bases are shared with TRBD2. V lost 0 bases and J lost 0; bases outside the gene matches: 11. CDR1 and CDR2 (germline): DFQATT, SNEGSKA (reference sequence). The length of the CDR3 is 18 residues. CDR3 sequence reads: CSARDNGEAGASTDTQYF. CDR3 sequence (DNA): TGCAGTGCTAGAGATAACGGAGAAGCGGGGGCCAGCACAGATACGCAGTATTTT.

This clonotype has ten or more counts. This sequence joins TRBV7-9 and TRBJ2-3; D could derive from TRBD1 or TRBD2 (5 bases each). The CDR3 is 15 amino acids. Germline V gene sequence: CDR1 SEHNR, CDR2 FQNEAQ (reference sequence). Trimming removed 4 bases at V and 4 bases at J, with 15 bases between. The CDR3 sequence is CASSWDGAIADTQYF. The CDR3 DNA reads as TGTGCCAGCAGCTGGGACGGGGCCATTGCAGATACGCAGTATTTT.

In its sample, this clonotype was seen many times. The CDR3 loop reads CASSETGTGNSPLHF. CDR3 in DNA: TGTGCCAGCAGTGAGACCGGGACAGGGAATTCACCCCTCCACTTT. V and J are TRBV2 and TRBJ1-6, with 9 bases lining up with TRBD1. The CDR3 totals 15 residues. Germline loops: CDR1 SNHLY, CDR2 FYNNEI. The V gene end was trimmed by 3 bases and the J gene end by 7 bases; junction bases not matched to a gene: 4.

This rearrangement joins TRBV28 to TRBJ2-5; TRBD2 aligns across 10 bases. The CDR3 extends over 17 amino acids. The V and J ends lost 2 bases and 0 bases, in that order; junction bases with no gene match: 6. The germline V gene encodes CDR1 MDHEN and CDR2 SYDVKM. DNA of the CDR3: TGTGCCAGCAGTTTAAAACTAGCGGGAATGTACCAAGAGACCCAGTACTTC. Its translation is CASSLKLAGMYQETQYF.

This clonotype was observed at least ten times. The J gene is TRBJ2-1, the V gene TRBV28; TRBD2 aligns across 12 bases. Germline loops: CDR1 MDHEN, CDR2 SYDVKM. CDR3 length equals 16 residues. The V segment lost 4 bases and the J segment 3 bases; nucleotides outside the gene matches: 4. In DNA, the CDR3 is TGTGCCAGCAGTTCTACTAGCGGGGGGAGCTACAATGAGCAGTTCTTC. Translated, it gives CASSSTSGGSYNEQFF.

This clonotype was picked up many times. This CDR3 is CSARDRANYGYTF. The CDR3 nucleotides are TGCAGTGCTAGGGACAGGGCGAACTATGGCTACACCTTC. The chain joins TRBV20-1 to TRBJ1-2; 8 bases line up with TRBD1. V was clipped by 3 bases and J by 2 bases; unmatched bases: 2. In germline, CDR1 is DFQATT, CDR2 SNEGSKA (reference sequence). The length of the CDR3 is 13 residues.

This clonotype has just a few counts. V and J are TRBV2 and TRBJ2-5, with D possibly being TRBD2 (5 bases). V lost 2 bases and J 5 bases, leaving 12 bases between the germline ends. The CDR3 is 14 amino acids. Per the germline V gene, CDR1 is SNHLY and CDR2 is FYNNEI. The CDR3 loop reads CASSEQEGTETQYF. The CDR3 bases are TGTGCCAGCAGTGAACAAGAGGGAACGGAGACCCAGTACTTC.

The chain joins TRBV10-3 to TRBJ2-7; TRBD1 matches 7 bases. The V gene end was trimmed by 11 bases and the J gene end by 0 bases; junction bases not matched to a gene: 7. In germline, CDR1 is ENHRY, CDR2 SYGVKD. The CDR3 runs 13 residues. The CDR3 here is CAAQRDSSYEQYF. In nucleotides, the CDR3 is TGTGCCGCCCAACGGGACAGCTCCTACGAGCAGTACTTC.

Only a few counts were recorded for this clonotype. This chain uses TRBV3-1 with TRBJ2-3, with no clear D. CDR3 length: 12 amino acids. V lost 1 base, J lost 7 bases, and 6 bases lay in between. Looked up from germline, CDR1 is LGHDT and CDR2 is YNNKEL (reference sequence). In DNA, the CDR3 is TGTGCCAGCAGCCAAGGGCTTTATACGCAGTATTTT. Translation: CASSQGLYTQYF.

This chain joins TRBV5-1 and TRBJ2-5, with 9 bases that match TRBD1. The CDR3 length is 16 residues. Germline CDR1 SGHRS, CDR2 YFSETQ. With 1 base clipped from V and 1 base from J, the junction kept 5 bases outside the gene matches. The CDR3 sequence: CASSLMGQGVQETQYF. The CDR3, as DNA: TGCGCCAGCAGCTTGATGGGACAGGGTGTCCAAGAGACCCAGTACTTC.